These 21 T cell receptor beta chains came from one sample sequenced in a study of shared clonotypes between healthy human individuals. Produced via immunoSEQ multiplex PCR; TCRdb's table is partial and in-frame only. The sample records under 350,000 clones, around 90% being singletons. The source material was memory CD8+ T cells sorted from blood. Subset in this sample: CD45RO+ cells pooled with CCR7-negative TemRA cells. These receptors all come from a man between 18 and 35 years old in good health.

The chain joins TRBV6-1 to TRBJ2-2; D is ambiguous. Deletions cut 8 bases from V and 4 bases from J, with 17 bases between. In germline, CDR1 is MNHNS, CDR2 SASEGT. The CDR3 loop spans 15 amino acids. The CDR3 region is CASSPEDDGTGELFF. The CDR3 region has the DNA TGTGCCAGCTCACCCGAGGACGATGGCACCGGGGAGCTGTTTTTT.

The genes are TRBV5-4 and TRBJ2-7; D tentatively reads TRBD1 or TRBD2 (5 bases each). Germline V CDR1 and CDR2: SGHNT, YYREEE (reference sequence). The CDR3 contains 12 residues. Trimming removed 4 bases from V and 4 bases from J, with 9 bases in between. CDR3 in DNA: TGTGCCAGCAGCGGGGGAACATACGAGCAGTACTTC. It specifies CASSGGTYEQYF.

The chain employs TRBV28 and TRBJ1-5; D possibly corresponds to TRBD1 (5 bases). V lost 3 bases and J 2 bases, leaving 20 bases between the germline ends. The germline gives CDR1 MDHEN, CDR2 SYDVKM. The CDR3 length is 18 residues. The CDR3 region is CASSLEYPQGEGNQPQHF. The CDR3 nucleotides read TGTGCCAGCAGTTTGGAATACCCGCAGGGAGAAGGCAATCAGCCCCAGCATTTT.

The chain combines TRBV27 with TRBJ2-7; D may be TRBD1 (7 bases). Trimming left V 0 bases short and J 3 bases short, with 9 bases between. This CDR3 spans 14 amino acids. Germline CDR1 is MNHEY and CDR2 is SMNVEV (reference sequence). CDR3 sequence reads: CASSLSQGGYEQYF. The CDR3 coding sequence is TGTGCCAGCAGTTTATCGCAGGGGGGCTACGAGCAGTACTTC.

The rearrangement uses TRBV28 and TRBJ2-7; 7 nucleotides agree with TRBD1. This CDR3 region has 12 residues. The germline V gene has CDR1 MDHEN and CDR2 SYDVKM. V gave up 9 bases and J gave up 0 bases; unmatched junction bases: 2. CDR3: CASGDSSYEQYF. CDR3 bases: TGTGCCAGTGGGGACAGCTCCTACGAGCAGTACTTC.

The chain couples TRBV15 to TRBJ2-7, with 8 bases aligning to TRBD1. Germline V gives CDR1 LNHNV, CDR2 YYDKDF (reference sequence). V dropped 3 bases and J dropped 1; count of bases not matched to a gene: 2. CDR3 length equals 14 residues. CDR3 bases: TGTGCCACCAGCAGCGACAGGGGATCCTACGAGCAGTACTTC. This sequence encodes CATSSDRGSYEQYF.

In this sample, this clone turned up once. The genes are TRBV7-8 and TRBJ2-5; D is uncertain. CDR3 size: 12 residues. Germline CDR1 reads SGHVS; CDR2 reads FQNEAQ. The ends were cut back, 8 bases at V and 2 bases at J, with 9 bases in the middle. The CDR3 protein is CASARKQETQYF. The CDR3 DNA reads TGTGCCAGCGCCCGGAAGCAAGAGACCCAGTACTTC.

The genes are TRBV6-5 and TRBJ2-7; D is tentatively TRBD1 or TRBD2 (5 bases each). The CDR3 runs 16 residues. With 3 bases removed from V and 3 bases from J, the gap between germline ends came to 18 bases. The germline gives CDR1 MNHEY, CDR2 SVGAGI. The CDR3 DNA reads TGTGCCAGCAGTTATGGGGCGGGCCCATGGCACTACGAGCAGTACTTC. Amino acid sequence: CASSYGAGPWHYEQYF.

A word on this clone: Other DNA sequences in this sample translate to the same CDR3. The chain's CDR3 is CAWSVSGETQYF. CDR3 DNA sequence: TGTGCCTGGAGTGTAAGTGGGGAGACCCAGTACTTC. The chain uses TRBV30 and TRBJ2-5; D gene uncertain. V dropped 0 bases and J dropped 5 bases, with 7 bases sitting between them. This CDR3 region has 12 residues. Germline V gene lookup returns CDR1 GTSNPN and CDR2 SVGIG (reference sequence).

The sample holds a few counts of this clone. This chain links TRBV2 with TRBJ2-3; tentative D call: TRBD2 (6 bases). Germline-derived CDR1 and CDR2 are SNHLY and FYNNEI. V was clipped by 6 bases and J by 2 bases, with 15 bases between them. The CDR3 length is 15 residues. The CDR3 sequence: CASSELGLNTDTQYF. CDR3 DNA: TGTGCCAGCAGCGAGTTGGGACTTAACACAGATACGCAGTATTTT. Together with reference TRBV2 and TRBJ2-3, the CDR3 gives the full variable domain: EPEVTQTPSHQVTQMGQEVILRCVPISNHLYFYWYRQILGQKVEFLVSFYNNEISEKSEIFDDQFSVERPDGSNFTLKIRSTKLEDSAMYFCASSELGLNTDTQYFGPGTRLTVL.

The genes are TRBV7-9 and TRBJ2-1; D possibly corresponds to TRBD2 (5 bases). The CDR3 is made up of 14 amino acids. Germline CDR1 is SEHNR and CDR2 is FQNEAQ (reference sequence). Trimming took off 3 bases at V and 6 bases at J, with 12 bases between the two ends. The DNA for the CDR3 is TGTGCCAGCAGCTTGTCGACGGGGATCAATGAGCAGTTCTTC. Amino acids: CASSLSTGINEQFF. Full variable domain (outside the CDR3, taken from reference TRBV7-9 and TRBJ2-1): DTGVSQNPRHKITKRGQNVTFRCDPISEHNRLYWYRQTLGQGPEFLTYFQNEAQLEKSRLLSDRFSAERPKGSFSTLEIQRTEQGDSAMYLCASSLSTGINEQFFGPGTRLTVL.

This chain joins TRBV4-1 and TRBJ2-1; 10 nucleotides align to TRBD2. The length of the CDR3 is 17 residues. The trim removed 4 bases at V and 10 bases at J, leaving 16 bases unmatched. CDR1 and CDR2 (germline): MGHRA, YSYEKL. This CDR3 is CASSPPREAGGLGEQFF. Here the CDR3 DNA reads TGCGCCAGCAGCCCCCCTCGGGAAGCGGGGGGGCTGGGCGAGCAGTTCTTC.

The count of this clone is one. The sample holds other DNA sequences that translate to the same CDR3. The chain joins TRBV6-6 to TRBJ2-3, with D perhaps given as TRBD1 or TRBD2 (5 bases each). This CDR3 is built from 15 residues. Germline values: CDR1 MNHNY, CDR2 SVGAGI (reference sequence). The V end was cut by 2 bases, the J end by 0 bases, with 9 bases between. CDR3 region: CASSYLGPSTDTQYF. In DNA, the CDR3 is TGTGCCAGCAGTTACCTGGGACCCAGCACAGATACGCAGTATTTT.

About this clone itself: This CDR3 is also generated by other DNA sequences in the sample. The chain combines TRBV9 with TRBJ1-2, with D possibly being TRBD1 (5 bases). The germline V gene has CDR1 SGDLS and CDR2 YYNGEE. Between the trimmed V and J ends, which lost 2 bases and 2 bases, there was a span of 10 bases. CDR3 length: 14 amino acids. The CDR3 reads CASSVGPGNYGYTF. The DNA for the CDR3 is TGTGCCAGCAGCGTGGGACCTGGAAACTATGGCTACACCTTC.

This clone was seen only once. The chain has TRBV28 and TRBJ2-7; D possibly corresponds to TRBD1 (6 bases). The CDR3 contains 15 residues. V shed 4 bases and J shed 2 bases, with 15 bases lying between them. The germline V gene has CDR1 MDHEN and CDR2 SYDVKM. The CDR3: CASSSQFNRAYEQYF. In DNA, the CDR3 is TGTGCCAGCAGTTCGCAATTTAACAGGGCCTACGAGCAGTACTTC.

The chain is built from TRBV9 and TRBJ2-3; no clear D gene. The germline CDR1 and CDR2 sequences are SGDLS and YYNGEE. Trimming cost V 2 bases and J 4 bases, with 20 bases left between them. This CDR3 is 17 amino acids long. The CDR3, as DNA: TGTGCCAGCAGCGTGACCGCCGGTCTTGGACCGCCAGATACGCAGTATTTT. This sequence encodes CASSVTAGLGPPDTQYF.

The chain is built from TRBV28 and TRBJ2-1, with unresolved D. V was clipped by 5 bases and J by 7 bases, with 9 bases between them. Germline V CDR1 and CDR2: MDHEN, SYDVKM. CDR3 size: 12 residues. Here the CDR3 reads CASSHSANEQFF. The CDR3 bases are TGTGCCAGCAGTCACTCGGCGAATGAGCAGTTCTTC. Looking up the rest from reference TRBV28 and TRBJ2-1 gives the full variable domain: DVKVTQSSRYLVKRTGEKVFLECVQDMDHENMFWYRQDPGLGLRLIYFSYDVKMKEKGDIPEGYSVSREKKERFSLILESASTNQTSMYLCASSHSANEQFFGPGTRLTVL.

This chain connects TRBV5-1 to TRBJ2-5; no clear D gene. The CDR3 is 13 amino acids. Trimming pared 3 bases from V and 2 bases from J, leaving 8 bases between. CDR1 and CDR2 (germline): SGHRS, YFSETQ. The CDR3 reads CASSSWEQETQYF. The CDR3 coding sequence is TGCGCCAGCAGCTCGTGGGAACAAGAGACCCAGTACTTC.

The V call is TRBV6-5, the J call TRBJ1-4; tentatively, D is TRBD1 (5 bases). Germline values: CDR1 MNHEY, CDR2 SVGAGI. The CDR3 is 13 residues long. Deletions cut 6 bases from V and 10 bases from J, with 15 bases between. The CDR3: CASSPLGGGKLFF. CDR3 bases: TGTGCCAGCAGCCCTCTTGGGGGTGGAAAACTGTTTTTT.

The chain recombines TRBV6-5 with TRBJ1-5, with TRBD1 as a possible D gene (5 bases). Germline CDR1 reads MNHEY; CDR2 reads SVGAGI. CDR3 length equals 14 residues. V was shortened by 5 bases and J by 6 bases, with 14 bases between the two germline ends. CDR3 DNA sequence: TGTGCCAGCAGTCACGAGGGGCCACTTCAGCCCCAGCATTTT. Its translation: CASSHEGPLQPQHF.

The genes are TRBV6-5 and TRBJ1-5, with D uncertain. The germline gives CDR1 MNHEY, CDR2 SVGAGI. CDR3 size: 14 residues. V lost 2 bases, J lost 3 bases, and 8 bases lay in between. The CDR3 coding sequence is TGTGCCAGCAGTTACGTCGGATTCAATCAGCCCCAGCATTTT. It codes for CASSYVGFNQPQHF.